Following are 25 T cell receptor beta chains from one sample sequenced in a study of OX40 agonist ivuxolimab in advanced cancers. The receptor library was made with the immunoSEQ multiplex PCR assay. Imported from immuneACCESS, the table was reduced by TCRdb to in-frame sequences with V and J called. These copies leave out some clones; in studies compared against another copy, an unresolved V gene accounts for under half, and the cause of the remainder is not known. The sample table records about 26,000 clones; 76% of these occur just once. 11% to 15% of the sample is held by the ten biggest clonotypes. Source: CD4+ or CD8+ T cells sorted from blood, taken in a trial of the OX40 agonist ivuxolimab. The receptors were sampled from an adult with an advanced solid tumor such as melanoma, head and neck, liver or kidney cancer.

The gene calls are TRBV10-3 and TRBJ1-3, with D possibly TRBD1 on 5 matching bases. Germline lookup yields CDR1 ENHRY and CDR2 SYGVKD. V was clipped by 10 bases and J by 3 bases, with 13 bases between them. This CDR3 has 13 amino acids. The DNA of the CDR3 is TGTGCCACCGATGCGGGGGGTGGAAACACCATATATTTT. Residues: CATDAGGGNTIYF.

The chain recombines TRBV27 with TRBJ2-5; TRBD1 might be the D (6 bases). V dropped 4 bases and J dropped 5 bases, with 11 bases sitting between them. Looked up from germline, CDR1 is MNHEY and CDR2 is SMNVEV (reference sequence). This CDR3 contains 13 residues. This CDR3 is CASSSPDRETQYF. The CDR3 nucleotides read TGTGCCAGCAGTTCTCCCGACAGGGAGACCCAGTACTTC.

The chain employs TRBV30 and TRBJ1-3; D is uncertain. Trimming removed 4 bases from V and 4 bases from J, with 5 bases in between. This CDR3 contains 11 residues. Per the germline V gene, CDR1 is GTSNPN and CDR2 is SVGIG (reference sequence). CDR3: CAWMGGNTIYF. The DNA for the CDR3 is TGTGCCTGGATGGGGGGAAACACCATATATTTT.

V usage is TRBV7-9 and J usage is TRBJ2-2, with 9 nucleotides matching TRBD2. J lost 4 bases, V lost 7 bases, and 4 bases had no gene match. This CDR3 is built from 14 residues. CDR1 is SEHNR, CDR2 FQNEAQ, per germline (reference sequence). The CDR3 DNA is TGTGCCAGCAACCGCGGGGGGGCCACCGGGGAGCTGTTTTTT. Its protein product is CASNRGGATGELFF.

This clone was observed a few times. The rearrangement links TRBV7-3 to TRBJ2-3; D not certain. With 1 base removed from V and 11 bases from J, the gap between germline ends came to 13 bases. This CDR3 has 13 residues. CDR1 SGHTA and CDR2 FQGTGA come from the germline V gene. The CDR3 nucleotides are TGTGCCAGCAGCTTAAGGCAAGATATGAGGCAGTATTTT. Translating it yields CASSLRQDMRQYF. Combining the CDR3 with reference TRBV7-3 and TRBJ2-3 gives the whole variable domain GAGVSQTPSNKVTEKGKYVELRCDPISGHTALYWYRQSLGQGPEFLIYFQGTGAADDSGLPNDRFFAVRPEGSVSTLKIQRTERGDSAVYLCASSLRQDMRQYFGPGTRLTVL.

The rearrangement uses TRBV5-1 and TRBJ2-5, with D maybe TRBD2 (5 bases). The germline V gene has CDR1 SGHRS and CDR2 YFSETQ. The CDR3 totals 15 residues. V gave up 5 bases and J gave up 2 bases, with 16 bases separating them. The CDR3 DNA reads as TGCGCCAGCAGGAACGAGGGAAAGCTACAAGAGACCCAGTACTTC. It specifies CASRNEGKLQETQYF.

The chain carries TRBV30 and TRBJ2-7; D may be TRBD1 or TRBD2 (5 bases each). V shed 0 bases and J shed 2 bases, with 17 bases lying between them. The CDR3 contains 16 residues. The germline V gene encodes CDR1 GTSNPN and CDR2 SVGIG (reference sequence). CDR3 loop: CAWSVPSSGTPYEQYF. In DNA, the CDR3 is TGTGCCTGGAGTGTACCCTCCTCCGGGACCCCCTACGAGCAGTACTTC.

In nucleotides, the CDR3 is TGCGCCAGCAGCTTGGTTCAGGGAGGGGATGAGCAGTTCTTC. Translating gives CASSLVQGGDEQFF. The chain combines TRBV5-1 with TRBJ2-1, with 7 nucleotides matching TRBD2. Germline CDR1 and CDR2: SGHRS and YFSETQ. The ends lost 0 bases at V and 8 bases at J; junction bases unmatched: 5. This CDR3 has 14 amino acids. Full variable domain (rest looked up from reference TRBV5-1 and TRBJ2-1): KAGVTQTPRYLIKTRGQQVTLSCSPISGHRSVSWYQQTPGQGLQFLFEYFSETQRNKGNFPGRFSGRQFSNSRSEMNVSTLELGDSALYLCASSLVQGGDEQFFGPGTRLTVL.

The CDR3 region is CASSAKETQYF. In nucleotides, the CDR3 is TGTGCCAGCAGCGCTAAAGAGACCCAGTACTTC. The chain has TRBV7-9 and TRBJ2-5; no clear D gene. This CDR3 comprises 11 residues. The V and J ends lost 5 bases and 3 bases respectively, with 4 bases between them. Germline CDR1 and CDR2: SEHNR and FQNEAQ (reference sequence).

This chain links TRBV6-5 with TRBJ1-6; D is undetermined. The V gene lost 5 bases and the J gene lost 10 bases, with 15 bases spanning the gap. Per germline, CDR1 MNHEY and CDR2 SVGAGI. The CDR3 is made up of 14 amino acids. DNA of the CDR3: TGTGCCAGCAGTCCTCCGGGAGGAAAATCACCCCTCCACTTT. It codes for CASSPPGGKSPLHF.

The V call is TRBV5-4, the J call TRBJ1-4; a weak D match, TRBD1 (6 bases). CDR3 length: 16 amino acids. Trimming removed 0 bases at V and 8 bases at J, with 17 bases between. Germline V CDR1 and CDR2: SGHNT, YYREEE (reference sequence). This chain's CDR3 is CASSLVRTDRPEKLFF. The CDR3 nucleotides are TGTGCCAGCAGCTTGGTGCGGACAGATCGACCCGAAAAACTGTTTTTT.

This chain connects TRBV7-2 to TRBJ2-5; D might be TRBD2 (7 bases). There are 18 residues in the CDR3. Germline loops: CDR1 SGHTA, CDR2 FQGNSA. V shed 1 base and J shed 6 bases, with 24 bases lying between them. In DNA, the CDR3 is TGTGCCAGCAGCTTAGGTTGGTCTGGCGGGGGCCCTTCGAAGACCCAGTACTTC. Its protein is CASSLGWSGGGPSKTQYF. Complete variable domain (other parts from reference TRBV7-2 and TRBJ2-5): GAGVSQSPSNKVTEKGKDVELRCDPISGHTALYWYRQSLGQGLEFLIYFQGNSAPDKSGLPSDRFSAERTGGSVSTLTIQRTQQEDSAVYLCASSLGWSGGGPSKTQYFGPGTRLLVL.

This clone was seen a handful of times. This chain joins TRBV5-1 and TRBJ2-5; TRBD2 matches at 9 bases. This CDR3 region has 17 residues. The J segment lost 2 bases and the V segment lost 4 bases, leaving 12 bases of the junction unmatched. CDR1 is SGHRS and CDR2 is YFSETQ in the germline V gene. The CDR3: CASSHQRGSGGQETQYF. The CDR3 DNA follows: TGCGCCAGCAGCCACCAGAGGGGTAGCGGGGGACAAGAGACCCAGTACTTC.

This chain connects TRBV6-5 to TRBJ2-5; 7 bases align to TRBD1. V shed 10 bases and J 5 bases; nucleotides not matched to a gene: 4. Germline V lookup: CDR1 MNHEY, CDR2 SVGAGI. The CDR3 consists of 11 residues. The CDR3 reads CATFRGETQYF. CDR3 sequence (DNA): TGTGCCACCTTCAGGGGGGAGACCCAGTACTTC.

The chain couples TRBV10-3 to TRBJ1-1, with 8 bases lining up with TRBD1. CDR1 ENHRY and CDR2 SYGVKD come from the germline V gene. Trimming took 3 bases from V and 6 from J; bases not matched to a gene: 12. The CDR3 contains 16 residues. The CDR3 region is CAISDGRGRQLPEAFF. The DNA of the CDR3 is TGTGCCATCAGTGACGGCAGGGGGCGACAATTGCCTGAAGCTTTCTTT.

This chain connects TRBV2 to TRBJ2-3, with TRBD1 matching over 9 bases. Germline V gene lookup returns CDR1 SNHLY and CDR2 FYNNEI. The CDR3 runs 17 residues. The ends lost 4 bases at V and 2 bases at J; junction bases unmatched: 10. In DNA, the CDR3 is TGTGCCAGCAGTGGGGACAGGGCCCTCTATTTCACAGATACGCAGTATTTT. Its translation: CASSGDRALYFTDTQYF.

The chain recombines TRBV5-1 with TRBJ2-5; the D gene could be TRBD1 or TRBD2 (5 bases each). This CDR3 has 16 residues. Germline values: CDR1 SGHRS, CDR2 YFSETQ. The germline V and J ends were trimmed by 4 bases and 1 base, with 17 bases remaining between them. The CDR3 here is CASSPGQSRSQETQYF. The DNA of the CDR3 is TGCGCCAGCAGCCCGGGGCAGTCTAGATCCCAAGAGACCCAGTACTTC.

This clone was detected only a few times. The chain uses TRBV19 and TRBJ2-1; TRBD2 matches at 7 bases. The V gene end was trimmed by 5 bases and the J gene end by 7 bases; junction bases not matched to a gene: 5. The CDR3 spans 13 residues. Germline lookup yields CDR1 LNHDA and CDR2 SQIVND (reference sequence). For the CDR3, the DNA is TGTGCCAGTAGTTCCCTCGGGGGGAATGAGCAGTTCTTC. Translating it yields CASSSLGGNEQFF.

CDR3 protein: CSVRQGSDTGELFF. The CDR3 nucleotides are TGCAGCGTCCGACAGGGTAGCGACACCGGGGAGCTGTTTTTT. The chain links TRBV29-1 to TRBJ2-2; the match to TRBD1 covers 7 bases. J gave up 3 bases and V 6 bases, and 7 bases lay outside the gene matches. CDR1 and CDR2 (germline): SQVTM, ANQGSEA. The CDR3 has 14 amino acids.

The chain carries TRBV5-1 and TRBJ2-2; 8 bases line up with TRBD2. Germline CDR1 is SGHRS and CDR2 is YFSETQ. The ends lost 2 bases at V and 1 base at J; junction bases unmatched: 4. This CDR3 is built from 16 residues. The CDR3 DNA sequence: TGCGCCAGCAGCTTACAGCTAGCGGGGAACACCGGGGAGCTGTTTTTT. Its protein product is CASSLQLAGNTGELFF.

V gene TRBV30 combines with J gene TRBJ2-1; 9 positions agree with TRBD1. From germline, CDR1 is GTSNPN and CDR2 SVGIG (reference sequence). Trimming removed 8 bases from V and 1 base from J; junction bases left unmatched: 15. The CDR3 spans 17 residues. The CDR3 sequence: CARTGDFSYHSYNEQFF. In DNA form, the CDR3 reads TGTGCCCGGACAGGGGATTTTAGTTACCATTCCTACAATGAGCAGTTCTTC.

The chain joins TRBV4-1 to TRBJ1-4; D uncertain. The CDR3 spans 16 residues. Trimming left V 4 bases short and J 4 bases short, with 16 bases between. Germline lookup yields CDR1 MGHRA and CDR2 YSYEKL. CDR3 region: CASSREPGPFNEKLFF. In DNA form, the CDR3 reads TGCGCCAGCAGCCGTGAACCGGGTCCCTTTAATGAAAAACTGTTTTTT.

This chain links TRBV10-3 with TRBJ1-6, with TRBD1 identical over 8 bases. The CDR3 contains 15 residues. Trimming at V came to 10 bases and at J to 9 bases, leaving 14 bases not matched to a gene. Germline values: CDR1 ENHRY, CDR2 SYGVKD. CDR3 DNA sequence: TGTGCCACTCGCCAGACAGGGGATGGACTTTCACCCCTCCACTTT. The encoded protein is CATRQTGDGLSPLHF.

The chain carries TRBV25-1 and TRBJ2-1, with 8 bases aligning to TRBD2. The J segment lost 8 bases and the V segment lost 4 bases, leaving 7 bases of the junction unmatched. CDR3 length: 14 amino acids. CDR1 and CDR2 (germline): MGHDK, SYGVNS. DNA of the CDR3: TGTGCCAGCAGTGGAGCGGGGGCCCTAGATGAGCAGTTCTTC. This gives the protein CASSGAGALDEQFF.

V gene TRBV9 combines with J gene TRBJ2-1, with 9 bases aligning to TRBD2. The J segment lost 7 bases and the V segment lost 0 bases, leaving 5 bases of the junction unmatched. CDR1 SGDLS and CDR2 YYNGEE come from the germline V gene. This CDR3 contains 15 residues. CDR3 bases: TGTGCCAGCAGCGTAGGGACTAGCGTTGTGAATGAGCAGTTCTTC. Translation: CASSVGTSVVNEQFF. Based on the CDR3 plus reference TRBV9 and TRBJ2-1, the full variable domain is DSGVTQTPKHLITATGQRVTLRCSPRSGDLSVYWYQQSLDQGLQFLIQYYNGEERAKGNILERFSAQQFPDLHSELNLSSLELGDSALYFCASSVGTSVVNEQFFGPGTRLTVL.